This T cell receptor beta chain was identified during a study of early T cells in non-severe SARS-CoV-2 infection. Across the whole study: Sequencing used unsorted whole-blood bulk RNA, so chains lack pairing.

Trimming stripped 6 bases from V and 7 bases from J, with 16 bases between. Per germline, CDR1 LNHDA and CDR2 SQIVND (reference sequence). The CDR3 is 14 amino acids. The TCR library protocol was used to attach unique molecular identifiers. These identifiers were attached to individual cDNA molecules. TCRdb called the 5' RACE reads again in MiXCR, with one record for every CDR3 protein. The sample has 50,000 to 65,000 distinct CDR3 sequences, around 7.7% seen once. The specimen was whole blood, collected at baseline. This TCR was sampled from an adult who was a healthcare worker with PCR-confirmed SARS-CoV-2 infection or an uninfected control (not recorded which). V and J are TRBV19 and TRBJ2-1, with D perhaps TRBD2 (6 bases). The CDR3 loop reads CASRENGRTNEQFF. The CDR3 DNA sequence: TGTGCCAGTAGGGAAAACGGGAGAACTAATGAGCAGTTCTTC.